This TCR beta chain was observed in a study of T cell repertoires in cytomegalovirus infection. Broader study findings: Of the TCR beta families, the public ones yielded a cumulative frequency that identified carriers of CMV plus the relevant HLA.

TCRdb processed the reads anew with MiXCR; each CDR3 protein has one entry. Of some 680,000 distinct CDR3 sequences in the sample, approximately 40% were seen once. V dropped 5 bases and J dropped 0; count of bases not matched to a gene: 10. Looked up from germline, CDR1 is SGHTA and CDR2 is FQGNSA. The CDR3 has 19 residues. This clonotype showed up many times. Its antigen is still unknown. The sequenced sample was PBMCs. The receptor was derived from a human donor in good health (CMV status not recorded). Some clones in this sample may be carry-over from other donors' samples. V usage is TRBV7-2 and J usage is TRBJ2-1, with 13 bases fitting TRBD2. The CDR3 protein is CASSPRLAGGMSSYNEQFF. The DNA for the CDR3 is TGTGCCAGCAGCCCTCGACTAGCGGGGGGCATGAGCTCCTACAATGAGCAGTTCTTC.